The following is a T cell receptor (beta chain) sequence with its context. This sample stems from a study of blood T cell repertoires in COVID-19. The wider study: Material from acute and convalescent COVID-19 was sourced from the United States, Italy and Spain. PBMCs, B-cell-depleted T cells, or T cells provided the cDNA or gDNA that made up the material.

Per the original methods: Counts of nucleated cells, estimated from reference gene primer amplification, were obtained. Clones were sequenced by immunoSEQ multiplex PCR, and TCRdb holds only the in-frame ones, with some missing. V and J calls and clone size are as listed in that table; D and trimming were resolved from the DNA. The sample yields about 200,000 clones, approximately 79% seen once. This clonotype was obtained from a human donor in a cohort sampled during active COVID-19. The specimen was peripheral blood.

Here the CDR3 DNA reads TGTGCCAGCAGCCAGGCAGGTACTTACGAGCAGTACTTC. Its translation: CASSQAGTYEQYF. V gene TRBV5-8 combines with J gene TRBJ2-7; no clear D gene. Looked up from germline, CDR1 is SGHTS and CDR2 is YDEGEE. The CDR3 loop spans 13 amino acids. The V and J ends lost 4 bases and 4 bases respectively, with 12 bases between them.